This entry lists 5 T cell receptor beta chains sequenced from one sample in a study of neurological immune-mediated disorders. One entry per CDR3 protein, called by TCRdb with MiXCR from the 5' RACE reads. The sample holds some 33,000 distinct CDR3 sequences, roughly 1.6% seen once. Sequencing was performed on PBMCs. These receptors were obtained from a woman in her 30s with multiple sclerosis.

There are many counts of this clonotype. The CDR3 spells CASSKDVRDSPLHF. CDR3 DNA: TGCGCCAGCAGCAAGGACGTGAGGGATTCACCCCTCCACTTT. This rearrangement joins TRBV5-1 to TRBJ1-6, with no clear D. The CDR3 has 14 residues. Germline V CDR1 and CDR2: SGHRS, YFSETQ. Trimming cost V 4 bases and J 8 bases, with 13 bases left between them.

This clonotype was seen at least ten times. V gene TRBV5-1 combines with J gene TRBJ2-6; D is unclear. The length of the CDR3 is 14 residues. CDR1 and CDR2 (germline): SGHRS, YFSETQ. Trimming took 0 bases from V and 0 from J, leaving 1 base between them. This CDR3 is CASSLGSGANVLTF. In nucleotides, the CDR3 is TGCGCCAGCAGCTTGGGCTCTGGGGCCAACGTCCTGACTTTC.

This clonotype has at least ten counts. The genes are TRBV11-2 and TRBJ2-1, with 7 bases that match TRBD2. The trim removed 5 bases at V and 6 bases at J, leaving 10 bases unmatched. Looked up from germline, CDR1 is SGHAT and CDR2 is FQNNGV. This CDR3 region has 15 residues. The CDR3 coding sequence is TGTGCCAGCAGCATTCGACTAGCAAAGGGCAATGAGCAGTTCTTC. The encoded protein is CASSIRLAKGNEQFF. Combining the CDR3 with reference TRBV11-2 and TRBJ2-1 gives the whole variable domain EAGVAQSPRYKIIEKRQSVAFWCNPISGHATLYWYQQILGQGPKLLIQFQNNGVVDDSQLPKDRFSAERLKGVDSTLKIQPAKLEDSAVYLCASSIRLAKGNEQFFGPGTRLTVL.

The sample holds a few counts of this clonotype. A much larger clone differs by one base, so this may be a read error. The conserved phenylalanine or tryptophan normally closing the CDR3 is absent here, so this likely arose from a read error. The CDR3 region is CASSSSEPYEQYI. The CDR3 DNA reads as TGTGCCAGCAGCTCGTCAGAGCCCTACGAGCAGTACATC. The chain carries TRBV11-1 and TRBJ2-7; D is unresolved. The CDR3 is made up of 13 amino acids. Germline V gives CDR1 SGHAT, CDR2 FQDESV (reference sequence). Trimming pared 4 bases from V and 2 bases from J, leaving 9 bases between.

This clonotype appeared many times. The rearrangement uses TRBV6-5 and TRBJ1-5; possible D gene TRBD1, 6 bases. Trimming removed 5 bases from V and 6 bases from J, with 11 bases in between. CDR1 MNHEY and CDR2 SVGAGI come from the germline V gene. The CDR3 contains 13 residues. The CDR3 DNA sequence: TGTGCCAGCAGTGAAAGACAGGTTCAGCCCCAGCATTTT. It yields the protein CASSERQVQPQHF.